One sample yielded the 2 T cell receptor beta chains listed below, sequenced in a study of metastatic and nonmetastatic thyroid tumors. With MiXCR, TCRdb reprocessed the PCR reads. Among more than 35,000 clones, 13% were seen once, and the ten largest hold 9% to 9.5%. All patients reached thyroid surgery having received no treatment beforehand. Sample: blood. The receptors were sampled from a female donor with papillary thyroid cancer or a benign thyroid nodule (not recorded which). Some clones in this sample may be carry-over from other donors' samples.

V is TRBV6-5 and J is TRBJ1-2; D is ambiguous. The CDR3 contains 13 residues. V shed 0 bases and J shed 6 bases, with 8 bases lying between them. Germline CDR1 and CDR2: MNHEY and SVGAGI. CDR3 coding DNA: TGTGCCAGCAGTTACTCCACTTTTGATGGCTACACCTTC. Residues: CASSYSTFDGYTF.

This clone occurred many times. The chain couples TRBV4-1 to TRBJ1-2; D not certain. The CDR3 has 13 residues. The ends were cut back, 1 base at V and 8 bases at J, with 11 bases in the middle. Looked up from germline, CDR1 is MGHRA and CDR2 is YSYEKL. The CDR3, as DNA: TGCGCCAGCAGCCAAGGGAGGGAAACGGGCTACACCTTC. This codes for CASSQGRETGYTF.